This T cell receptor (beta chain) was retrieved from a study of OX40 agonist ivuxolimab in advanced cancers. About the study: The study treated patients with ivuxolimab, an agonistic anti-OX40 (CD134) antibody.

Generated by immunoSEQ multiplex PCR, the TCRdb table keeps only in-frame clones and is missing some. The sample holds 45,000 to 60,000 clones; roughly nine tenths are singletons and the top ten take approximately 7%. Germline V gene sequence: CDR1 SGDLS, CDR2 YYNGEE. V was clipped by 0 bases and J by 5 bases, with 12 bases between them. This CDR3 is built from 16 residues. Study results and caveats: Some nonresponders also had low normalized T-cell clonal expansion.

Concerning this clone: Its cognate antigen is unknown.

The clonotype comes from an adult with an advanced solid tumor such as melanoma, head and neck, liver or kidney cancer. The input for sequencing was CD4+ or CD8+ T cells sorted from blood, taken in a trial of the OX40 agonist ivuxolimab. The V call is TRBV9, the J call TRBJ1-6, with D tentatively TRBD1 (6 bases). CDR3 loop: CASSVVPQGNNSPLHF. As DNA, the CDR3 is TGTGCCAGCAGCGTAGTTCCACAGGGAAATAATTCACCCCTCCACTTT.